The 19 T cell receptor beta chains presented below share a single source sample, sequenced in a study of regulatory T cells in long-lasting Graves disease. Stated time point: newly diagnosed GD, antithyroid drugs for less than 3 months. RNA from PBMCs was the source of the TCR library. In building TCR beta libraries, iRepertoire HTBI primers were used together with Arm-PCR of CDR3 regions. TCRdb re-analysed the multiplex PCR reads in MiXCR, keeping a single row per CDR3 protein. The sample includes under 800,000 distinct CDR3 sequences, around 17% of them seen just once. This same sample was also taken into another study, of T cells in Graves' hyperthyroidism and ophthalmopathy.

Sequenced material: peripheral blood mononuclear cells (PBMCs), taken at new diagnosis, from a patient treated with antithyroid drugs. The receptors derive from a woman aged 30 to 39 with Graves disease.

This clonotype was detected many times. This chain joins TRBV5-1 and TRBJ2-3; no reliable D call. The CDR3 is 14 amino acids. Trimming pared 3 bases from V and 2 bases from J, leaving 10 bases between. CDR1 and CDR2 from the germline V gene are SGHRS and YFSETQ. CDR3 region: CASSYGRNTDTQYF. DNA for the CDR3: TGCGCCAGCAGCTACGGGCGAAACACAGATACGCAGTATTTT. The full variable domain, its missing parts supplied by reference TRBV5-1 and TRBJ2-3, is KAGVTQTPRYLIKTRGQQVTLSCSPISGHRSVSWYQQTPGQGLQFLFEYFSETQRNKGNFPGRFSGRQFSNSRSEMNVSTLELGDSALYLCASSYGRNTDTQYFGPGTRLTVL.

This clonotype was recorded at least ten times. V gene TRBV30 combines with J gene TRBJ2-7; 9 bases map to TRBD1. Germline V gene data show CDR1 as GTSNPN and CDR2 as SVGIG (reference sequence). V lost 0 bases and J lost 0; bases outside the gene matches: 6. The CDR3 extends over 16 amino acids. The CDR3 DNA sequence: TGTGCCTGGAGTGTAACGGGGACAGGGCGCTCCTACGAGCAGTACTTC. Amino acid sequence: CAWSVTGTGRSYEQYF.

This clonotype was observed a handful of times. This chain joins TRBV3-1 and TRBJ2-1; 7 bases map to TRBD2. V was pared by 1 base and J by 8 bases, with 5 bases of the junction left unmatched. The CDR3 covers 14 residues. Germline V gene sequence: CDR1 LGHDT, CDR2 YNNKEL (reference sequence). The CDR3 reads CASSQVAGVHEQFF. CDR3 DNA: TGTGCCAGCAGCCAAGTGGCGGGAGTTCATGAGCAGTTCTTC.

This clonotype appeared a few times. At one of its ends the junction is not consistent with the germline gene, which may arise from a read error. The rearrangement uses TRBV5-8 and TRBJ1-1; D call uncertain. From germline, CDR1 is SGHTS and CDR2 YDEGEE. This CDR3 region has 12 residues. CDR3 amino acids: CASHPRGTEASF. In DNA form, the CDR3 reads TGTGCCAGTCATCCCCGGGGAACTGAAGCTTCCTTT.

This clonotype appeared many times. The chain combines TRBV11-2 with TRBJ1-1; 7 positions match TRBD1. Germline loops: CDR1 SGHAT, CDR2 FQNNGV. Trimming at V came to 6 bases and at J to 3 bases, leaving 10 bases not matched to a gene. The CDR3 sequence is 15 residues long. The CDR3 loop is CASRKRQGRDTEAFF. The CDR3 bases are TGTGCCAGCAGAAAAAGACAGGGAAGGGACACTGAAGCTTTCTTT. Drawing the rest from reference TRBV11-2 and TRBJ1-1, the complete variable domain is EAGVAQSPRYKIIEKRQSVAFWCNPISGHATLYWYQQILGQGPKLLIQFQNNGVVDDSQLPKDRFSAERLKGVDSTLKIQPAKLEDSAVYLCASRKRQGRDTEAFFGQGTRLTVV.

This clonotype was observed many times. The chain carries TRBV28 and TRBJ2-7; 9 bases are shared with TRBD2. This CDR3 has 14 amino acids. Per the germline V gene, CDR1 is MDHEN and CDR2 is SYDVKM. V shed 4 bases, J shed 2 bases, and the junction held 3 bases outside the gene matches. CDR3 in amino acids: CASSSAGGTYEQYF. CDR3 sequence (DNA): TGTGCCAGCAGTTCAGCGGGAGGCACCTACGAGCAGTACTTC.

Many counts were recorded for this clonotype. At one end the junction does not follow the germline gene, possibly because of a read error. The V and J genes are TRBV28 and TRBJ1-5; possibly TRBD1 for D (5 bases). Per germline, CDR1 MDHEN and CDR2 SYDVKM. This CDR3 region has 14 residues. The CDR3 nucleotides are TGCGCCAGCAGCTCTGGGGGGGGGAATCAGCCCCAGCATTTT. It translates to CASSSGGGNQPQHF.

This clonotype was observed many times. CDR3 sequence (DNA): TGTGCCACCACAGGGGGCTCCTATAATTCACCCCTCCACTTT. The encoded protein is CATTGGSYNSPLHF. This chain connects TRBV28 to TRBJ1-6; 8 nucleotides agree with TRBD1. V trimming: 10 bases; J trimming: 0 bases; junction bases outside the gene matches: 2. Germline-derived CDR1 and CDR2 are MDHEN and SYDVKM. This CDR3 region has 14 residues.

For this clonotype: This likely reflects a read error, since a far larger clone is one base away. V gene TRBV11-2 combines with J gene TRBJ2-5; no definite D call. With 7 bases removed from V and 4 bases from J, the gap between germline ends came to 10 bases. The CDR3 totals 12 residues. Germline CDR1 is SGHAT and CDR2 is FQNNGV. CDR3 sequence: CASNPTGETQYF. Written as DNA, the CDR3 is TGTGCCAGCAACCCGACCGGAGAGACCCAGTACTTC.

The rearrangement uses TRBV20-1 and TRBJ1-1, with 8 bases lining up with TRBD1. The CDR3 contains 14 residues. V trimming: 6 bases; J trimming: 4 bases; junction bases outside the gene matches: 10. The germline gives CDR1 DFQATT, CDR2 SNEGSKA (reference sequence). The CDR3 region is CSAPRQGALTEAFF. In nucleotides, the CDR3 is TGCAGTGCCCCCCGGCAGGGGGCGCTCACTGAAGCTTTCTTT.

CDR3 in amino acids: CASSPPGMIYNEQFF. The CDR3 nucleotides are TGTGCCAGCTCACCACCGGGGATGATCTACAATGAGCAGTTCTTC. V usage is TRBV18 and J usage is TRBJ2-1; D ambiguous. The CDR3 is made up of 15 amino acids. Germline V gives CDR1 KGHSH, CDR2 LQKENI. V lost 0 bases and J lost 3, with 9 bases in between.

This chain links TRBV5-1 with TRBJ1-6; 8 bases map to TRBD1. With 4 bases clipped from V and 10 bases from J, the junction kept 16 bases outside the gene matches. The germline gives CDR1 SGHRS, CDR2 YFSETQ. The CDR3 spans 17 residues. Here the CDR3 reads CASSPGTGPGRESPLHF. The DNA for the CDR3 is TGCGCCAGCAGCCCCGGGACAGGACCCGGTCGGGAATCACCCCTCCACTTT.

This chain connects TRBV18 to TRBJ2-1; D possibly corresponds to TRBD2 (5 bases). V lost 1 base and J lost 10, with 14 bases in between. CDR3 length: 14 amino acids. The germline V gene encodes CDR1 KGHSH and CDR2 LQKENI. The CDR3 DNA follows: TGTGCCAGCTCACCACGGATGCTAGCCGTCGAGCAGTTCTTC. This translates into CASSPRMLAVEQFF.

This clonotype was seen only once. The genes are TRBV6-2 or TRBV6-3 and TRBJ1-5; TRBD1 is a possible D gene (6 bases). The V end lost 5 bases, the J end lost 5 bases, and 16 bases lay between the germline ends. The CDR3 runs to 15 residues. In germline, CDR1 is MNHEY, CDR2 SVGEGT. The CDR3, as DNA: TGTGCCAGCAGTGGTCGGGCGGGGGGCGATCAGCCCCAGCATTTT. It yields the protein CASSGRAGGDQPQHF.

This clonotype showed up just a few times. The chain combines TRBV20-1 with TRBJ2-7; no definite D call. Germline CDR1 and CDR2: DFQATT and SNEGSKA (reference sequence). V lost 3 bases and J lost 4, with 16 bases in between. The CDR3 loop spans 14 amino acids. Here the CDR3 reads CSARTGFGSYEQYF. The CDR3 DNA is TGCAGTGCTAGGACTGGGTTTGGGTCATACGAGCAGTACTTC.

V gene TRBV2 combines with J gene TRBJ2-2; TRBD1 matches 9 bases. V was pared by 2 bases and J by 7 bases, with 8 bases of the junction left unmatched. Germline-derived CDR1 and CDR2 are SNHLY and FYNNEI. The CDR3 contains 16 residues. The CDR3 nucleotides are TGTGCCAGCAGTGAAAGGGACAGGGAGGGGGGCGGGGAGCTGTTTTTT. Protein sequence: CASSERDREGGGELFF.

The genes are TRBV3-1 and TRBJ2-1, with TRBD2 identical over 14 bases. CDR1 and CDR2 from the germline V gene are LGHDT and YNNKEL (reference sequence). The CDR3 loop spans 17 amino acids. Trimming at V came to 2 bases and at J to 8 bases, leaving 8 bases not matched to a gene. The CDR3 here is CASSQPGLAGVLDEQFF. The CDR3 DNA sequence: TGTGCCAGCAGCCAACCGGGACTAGCGGGAGTCCTCGATGAGCAGTTCTTC.

This rearrangement joins TRBV6-9 to TRBJ2-7; TRBD1 aligns across 9 bases. Losses at the gene ends were 3 bases for V and 4 bases for J; bases not matched to a gene: 4. CDR1 is MNHGY and CDR2 is SVAAGI in the germline V gene. CDR3 size: 14 residues. The DNA for the CDR3 is TGTGCCAGCAGTTACGACAGGGGGGGATACGAGCAGTACTTC. This codes for CASSYDRGGYEQYF.

This clonotype was observed at least ten times. This chain uses TRBV28 with TRBJ2-1, with D perhaps matching TRBD1 (5 bases). CDR1 and CDR2 (germline): MDHEN, SYDVKM. The CDR3 runs to 12 residues. V was shortened by 11 bases and J by 4 bases, with 12 bases between the two germline ends. The DNA for the CDR3 is TGTGCCGTCAGGGTAGATTACAATGAGCAGTTCTTC. Encoded protein: CAVRVDYNEQFF.